Each of the 10 T cell receptor beta chains below was sequenced from the same sample in a study of shared clonotypes between healthy human individuals. Profiled with immunoSEQ multiplex PCR; TCRdb holds only in-frame clones, not every one. The data show a few million clones, just over 90% seen once. Naivety among CD8 cells was defined by CD45RO negativity and positive CCR7 selection, thereby excluding terminally differentiated effector memory CD45RA+ cells. Sequencing input: naive CD8+ T cells from PBMCs. These receptors were collected from a man aged 18 to 35 in good health. Some clones in this sample may be carry-over from other donors' samples.

Note on this clone: The identical CDR3 is also encoded by other nucleotide sequences in the sample. The rearrangement uses TRBV27 and TRBJ1-5; a weak D match, TRBD1 (6 bases). Germline V gene data show CDR1 as MNHEY and CDR2 as SMNVEV (reference sequence). This CDR3 is built from 15 residues. The V end was cut by 6 bases, the J end by 0 bases, with 12 bases between. Here the CDR3 DNA reads TGTGCCAGCAGCCTAACAGGGTATAGCAATCAGCCCCAGCATTTT. Amino acids: CASSLTGYSNQPQHF.

This clone has just one count. This chain joins TRBV7-6 and TRBJ1-2, with 7 bases aligning to TRBD1. This CDR3 is built from 14 residues. The junction had 12 bases not matched to a gene; V was cut back by 6 bases and J by 8 bases. The germline V gene encodes CDR1 SGHVS and CDR2 FNYEAQ. CDR3 sequence reads: CASSDRVLGGGYTF. Written as DNA, the CDR3 is TGTGCCAGCAGTGACAGGGTCCTAGGGGGAGGCTACACCTTC.

The chain uses TRBV30 and TRBJ1-4, with a weak D call TRBD1 (5 bases). The CDR3 has 12 residues. Per germline, CDR1 GTSNPN and CDR2 SVGIG (reference sequence). V was cut by 5 bases and J by 6 bases, with 10 bases left in between. In nucleotides, the CDR3 is TGTGCCTGGGAAACAGGCCATGAAAAACTGTTTTTT. The encoded protein is CAWETGHEKLFF.

The chain recombines TRBV19 with TRBJ1-2; D is perhaps TRBD1 (6 bases). The CDR3 extends over 13 amino acids. Germline values: CDR1 LNHDA, CDR2 SQIVND (reference sequence). V dropped 8 bases and J dropped 7 bases, with 17 bases sitting between them. CDR3 protein: CASRTESTAGYTF. The CDR3 region has the DNA TGTGCCAGTCGGACAGAAAGTACTGCTGGCTACACCTTC. The full variable domain, completed using reference TRBV19 and TRBJ1-2, is DGGITQSPKYLFRKEGQNVTLSCEQNLNHDAMYWYRQDPGQGLRLIYYSQIVNDFQKGDIAEGYSVSREKKESFPLTVTSAQKNPTAFYLCASRTESTAGYTFGSGTRLTVV.

This chain links TRBV5-1 with TRBJ2-2; 8 bases map to TRBD1. V was pared by 2 bases and J by 4 bases, with 4 bases of the junction left unmatched. CDR1 and CDR2 from the germline V gene are SGHRS and YFSETQ. This CDR3 region has 15 residues. This CDR3 reads CASSFARGLTGELFF. DNA for the CDR3: TGCGCCAGCAGCTTCGCCAGGGGGCTCACCGGGGAGCTGTTTTTT.

This chain connects TRBV15 to TRBJ1-1; D possibly corresponds to TRBD1 (5 bases). With 7 bases removed from V and 0 bases from J, the gap between germline ends came to 9 bases. The CDR3 covers 13 residues. CDR1 and CDR2 from the germline V gene are LNHNV and YYDKDF (reference sequence). CDR3 sequence reads: CATTAGLNTEAFF. DNA for the CDR3: TGTGCCACCACCGCAGGGTTGAACACTGAAGCTTTCTTT.

The gene calls are TRBV4-2 and TRBJ1-1, with D maybe TRBD1 (5 bases). Trimming removed 0 bases at V and 0 bases at J, with 17 bases between. The CDR3 loop spans 18 amino acids. CDR1 LGHNA and CDR2 YNFKEQ come from the germline V gene. The CDR3 loop is CASSQDPWDEVMNTEAFF. The CDR3 nucleotides are TGTGCCAGCAGCCAAGATCCGTGGGACGAGGTCATGAACACTGAAGCTTTCTTT.

The rearrangement links TRBV15 to TRBJ2-7, with TRBD2 identical over 8 bases. Germline V gives CDR1 LNHNV, CDR2 YYDKDF (reference sequence). CDR3 length: 13 residues. J lost 3 bases, V lost 8 bases, and 6 bases had no gene match. For the CDR3, the DNA is TGTGCCACCGGGGAGAGCGGGAGCTACGAGCAGTACTTC. This codes for CATGESGSYEQYF.

This chain connects TRBV5-8 to TRBJ1-2; D is unclear. There are 12 residues in the CDR3. V dropped 1 base and J dropped 0 bases, with 1 base sitting between them. Per germline, CDR1 SGHTS and CDR2 YDEGEE. Here the CDR3 reads CASSLTNYGYTF. CDR3 DNA sequence: TGTGCCAGCAGCTTGACTAACTATGGCTACACCTTC.

Only one count was recorded for this clone. This chain joins TRBV28 and TRBJ1-4; a possible D gene is TRBD1 (6 bases). Trimming left V 5 bases short and J 5 bases short, with 12 bases between. Germline V gives CDR1 MDHEN, CDR2 SYDVKM. This CDR3 is 14 amino acids long. CDR3: CASSGEQGNEKLFF. CDR3 coding DNA: TGTGCCAGCAGTGGAGAACAGGGAAATGAAAAACTGTTTTTT.